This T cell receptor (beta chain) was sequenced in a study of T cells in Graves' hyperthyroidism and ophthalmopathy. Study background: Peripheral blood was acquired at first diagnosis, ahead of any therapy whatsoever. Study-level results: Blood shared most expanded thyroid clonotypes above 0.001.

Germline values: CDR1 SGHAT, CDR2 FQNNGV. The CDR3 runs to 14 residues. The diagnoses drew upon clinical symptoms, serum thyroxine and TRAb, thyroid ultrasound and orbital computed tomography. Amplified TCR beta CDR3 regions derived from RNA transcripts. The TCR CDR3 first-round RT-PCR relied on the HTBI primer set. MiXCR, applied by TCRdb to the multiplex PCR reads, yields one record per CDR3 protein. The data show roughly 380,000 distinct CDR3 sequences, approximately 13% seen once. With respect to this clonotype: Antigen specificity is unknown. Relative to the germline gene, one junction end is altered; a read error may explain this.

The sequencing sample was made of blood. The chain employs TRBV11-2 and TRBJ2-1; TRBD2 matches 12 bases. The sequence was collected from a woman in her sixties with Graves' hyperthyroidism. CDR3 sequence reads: CASSQLAGGSEQFF. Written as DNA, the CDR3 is TGCGCCAGCAGCCAACTAGCGGGAGGTTCCGAGCAGTTCTTC.